This T cell receptor beta chain is drawn from a study of beta chain features in type 1 diabetes. Whole-study results and caveats: Moderate yet significant TCRB CDR3 shortening was seen in Type 1 diabetes patients in all four CD4+ subsets. Researchers reported that naive, central memory and Treg TCRB repertoires appeared more similar in patients than in healthy donors.

Since all of the isolated RNA was reverse transcribed, expressed TCRB transcripts were what got sequenced. Deep immunoSEQ sequencing covered naive, central memory and regulatory T cell samples. Some clones are missing from TCRdb's copy, which holds only in-frame ones; the method was immunoSEQ multiplex PCR. The table records about 160,000 clones, around 8% of them present only once. This clone was seen more than once but under ten times. Its antigen is still unknown. Sequencing used central memory CD4+ T cells from blood. This TCR came from a woman in her 40s with type 1 diabetes.

The CDR3 nucleotides are TGTGCCAGCAGCTTCGAACCGGGGCAGGGGCCCCGTAGGGAGCAGTTCTTC. This codes for CASSFEPGQGPRREQFF. The chain combines TRBV7-9 with TRBJ2-1; tentatively, D is TRBD1 (6 bases). From germline, CDR1 is SEHNR and CDR2 FQNEAQ (reference sequence). The CDR3 totals 17 residues. Trimming shortened V by 3 bases and J by 10 bases, and 25 bases separated the two germline ends. The full variable domain, in which reference TRBV7-9 and TRBJ2-1 provide the parts outside the CDR3, is DTGVSQNPRHKITKRGQNVTFRCDPISEHNRLYWYRQTLGQGPEFLTYFQNEAQLEKSRLLSDRFSAERPKGSFSTLEIQRTEQGDSAMYLCASSFEPGQGPRREQFFGPGTRLTVL.